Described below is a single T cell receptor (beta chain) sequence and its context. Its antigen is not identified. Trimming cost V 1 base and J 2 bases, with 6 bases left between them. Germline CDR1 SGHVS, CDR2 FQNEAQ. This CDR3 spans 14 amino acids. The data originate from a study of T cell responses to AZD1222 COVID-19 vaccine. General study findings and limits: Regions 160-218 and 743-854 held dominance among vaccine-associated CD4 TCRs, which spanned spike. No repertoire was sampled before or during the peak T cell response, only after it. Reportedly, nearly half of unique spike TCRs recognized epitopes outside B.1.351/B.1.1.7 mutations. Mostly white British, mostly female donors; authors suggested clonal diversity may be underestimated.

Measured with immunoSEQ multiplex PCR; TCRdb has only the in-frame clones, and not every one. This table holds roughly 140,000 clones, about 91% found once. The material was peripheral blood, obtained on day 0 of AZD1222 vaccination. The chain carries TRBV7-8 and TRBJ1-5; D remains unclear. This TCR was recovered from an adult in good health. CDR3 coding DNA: TGTGCCAGCAGCTTAGTGGGTGGCAATCAGCCCCAGCATTTT. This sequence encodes CASSLVGGNQPQHF.